This T cell receptor (beta chain) was identified during a study of blood T cell repertoires in COVID-19. Whole-study context: Samples representing acute and convalescent COVID-19 were sourced from the United States, Italy and Spain. Sources were T cells, B-cell-depleted T cells, or PBMCs; the material itself was cDNA or gDNA.

In the original processing: From reference gene primer amplification, estimates of nucleated cell counts were derived. Clones were sequenced by immunoSEQ multiplex PCR, and TCRdb holds only the in-frame ones, with some missing. V and J calls and clone size follow that table, whereas D and trimming were derived from the DNA. The table records tens of thousands of clones, roughly 87% of them present only once. V lost 6 bases and J lost 2; bases outside the gene matches: 3. Germline V gene lookup returns CDR1 SGHRS and CDR2 YFSETQ. CDR3 length: 13 amino acids. The J gene is TRBJ2-3, the V gene TRBV5-1, with TRBD1 identical over 7 bases. This receptor was obtained from a man in his 60s with acute or convalescent COVID-19. The sample taken for sequencing was peripheral blood. DNA of the CDR3: TGCGCCAGCATGACAGGGTCCACAGATACGCAGTATTTT. Translated, it gives CASMTGSTDTQYF.